These 7 T cell receptor beta chains originate from one sample sequenced in a study of blood T cells in healthy people across ages. Using a J-beta primer mix together with a sample-barcoded 5' primer, a second PCR was run for about 6 to 12 cycles. MiXCR, run by TCRdb on the 5' RACE reads, gives a single entry per CDR3 protein. The sample carries about 400,000 distinct CDR3 sequences, roughly half recorded once. Sequencing used blood. The receptors here all came from a man between 60 and 75 years old in good health.

Note on this clonotype: This may stem from a read error, because a much larger clone lies one nucleotide away. This sequence joins TRBV6-2 or TRBV6-3 and TRBJ2-1; the match to TRBD2 covers 7 bases. This CDR3 has 17 amino acids. The J segment lost 4 bases and the V segment lost 4 bases, leaving 13 bases of the junction unmatched. Germline-derived CDR1 and CDR2 are MNHEY and SVGEGT. The CDR3 DNA reads as TGTGCCAGCAGTTCGACTGGCGGGAGCCATCCTTACAATGAGCAGTTCTTC. It translates to CASSSTGGSHPYNEQFF.

The chain recombines TRBV25-1 with TRBJ1-1, with TRBD1 matching over 7 bases. CDR1 and CDR2 from the germline V gene are MGHDK and SYGVNS. The CDR3 loop spans 15 amino acids. Unmatched junction bases numbered 9, after V lost 7 bases and J lost 1 base. The CDR3 sequence is CASTGTGTANTEAFF. The CDR3 DNA reads as TGTGCCAGCACAGGAACCGGGACAGCGAACACTGAAGCTTTCTTT. Based on the CDR3 plus reference TRBV25-1 and TRBJ1-1, the full variable domain is EADIYQTPRYLVIGTGKKITLECSQTMGHDKMYWYQQDPGMELHLIHYSYGVNSTEKGDLSSESTVSRIRTEHFPLTLESARPSHTSQYLCASTGTGTANTEAFFGQGTRLTVV.

The chain couples TRBV7-2 to TRBJ2-1, with TRBD1 matching 8 bases. V lost 5 bases, J lost 5 bases, and 8 bases stayed unmatched. Germline CDR1 and CDR2: SGHTA and FQGNSA. This CDR3 has 15 amino acids. CDR3 in DNA: TGTGCCAGCAGCCCAACCAGGACAGGGAACAATGAGCAGTTCTTC. The encoded protein is CASSPTRTGNNEQFF.

This clonotype was observed a handful of times. This chain uses TRBV12-3 or TRBV12-4 with TRBJ2-3; the D call may be TRBD1 or TRBD2 (5 bases each). This CDR3 has 13 residues. V lost 8 bases and J 2 bases, leaving 11 bases between the germline ends. For the CDR3, the DNA is TGTGCCAGCCGGGGCATAGCCACAGATACGCAGTATTTT. It encodes CASRGIATDTQYF.

Regarding this clonotype: A read error is possible here, since a much larger clone lies one base away. The chain couples TRBV30 to TRBJ2-1; TRBD2 might be the D (7 bases). Judging by the DNA end, TRBJ2-7 fits better; the J call may be wrong. CDR3 length equals 13 residues. CDR1 GTSNPN and CDR2 SVGIG come from the germline V gene (reference sequence). CDR3 nucleotide sequence: TGTGCCTGGAGTGCACGGGGAGGGGGTGAGCAGTACTTC. Amino acid sequence: CAWSARGGGEQYF.

This chain uses TRBV29-1 with TRBJ1-1, with TRBD1 as a possible D gene (5 bases). The V end was cut by 3 bases, the J end by 1 base, with 12 bases between. The CDR3 consists of 14 residues. Germline CDR1 and CDR2: SQVTM and ANQGSEA. The CDR3: CSVEVQGTNTEAFF. The CDR3 DNA reads TGCAGCGTTGAGGTCCAGGGCACGAACACTGAAGCTTTCTTT.

J is TRBJ2-3 and V is TRBV11-2; D gene uncertain. The CDR3 contains 14 residues. Germline values: CDR1 SGHAT, CDR2 FQNNGV. Trimming removed 8 bases at V and 5 bases at J, with 17 bases between. The CDR3 coding sequence is TGTGCCAGCGAGAAGGGCCCCTTTTTAGATACGCAGTATTTT. Residues: CASEKGPFLDTQYF.